The present T cell receptor (beta chain) was sequenced within a study of early T cells in non-severe SARS-CoV-2 infection. Looking at the study overall: Sequencing targeted bulk RNA from unsorted whole blood, leaving chains unpaired. Whole-study findings and limits: Matching with VDJdb favored anti-spike CD8 responses (missing private and CD4 specificities).

The table lists this clonotype with a few counts. Its antigen remains unknown. Germline CDR1 SGHTA, CDR2 FQGTGA. The CDR3 consists of 13 residues. The trim removed 5 bases at V and 4 bases at J, leaving 4 bases unmatched. The TCR library protocol attached unique molecular identifiers to the individual cDNA molecules. TCRdb processed the 5' RACE reads anew with MiXCR; each CDR3 protein has one entry. Of about 71,000 distinct CDR3 sequences detected, around 15% appear once; the ten largest clones hold 3% to 5%. The chain is built from TRBV7-3 and TRBJ1-1; TRBD1 matches at 7 bases. Material: whole blood, obtained at baseline. The TCR was taken from an adult who was a healthcare worker with PCR-confirmed SARS-CoV-2 infection or an uninfected control (not recorded which). The CDR3 DNA is TGTGCCAGCAGCCTCGAGGGGGCCACTGAAGCTTTCTTT. Residues: CASSLEGATEAFF.